Shown below are 6 T cell receptor beta chains from a single sample sequenced in a study of regulatory T cells in long-lasting Graves disease (dated by TCRdb to 2020 to 2022). The method behind the library was multiplex PCR. This sample was sequenced with an Illumina HiSeq 4000. To build TCR beta libraries, CDR3 regions were amplified by Arm-PCR using iRepertoire HTBI primers. The raw public data were reprocessed by TCRdb itself: fastp quality trimming at Q25, MiXCR clonotype calling, in-frame beta chains only. Every distinct CDR3 protein forms one entry, paired with its most common genes and DNA. The sample profile shows around 480,000 distinct CDR3 sequences; roughly 15% of them were found once. The ten top clones hold around a quarter of the sample. The sample's time point label, decoded: newly diagnosed GD, antithyroid drugs for less than 3 months. For both TCR sequencing and RNA sequencing, RNA was extracted from PBMCs using TRIzol.

The data also belong to a second study, concerning T cells in Graves' hyperthyroidism and ophthalmopathy.

The sequenced sample was peripheral blood mononuclear cells (PBMCs), obtained at new diagnosis, from a patient treated with antithyroid drugs. Every receptor here comes from a middle-aged woman with Graves disease. Donor details come from another sample of the same person, matched by shared clones.

The J gene is TRBJ2-3, the V gene TRBV7-9; TRBD2 aligns across 10 bases. This CDR3 has 15 amino acids. Germline-derived CDR1 and CDR2 are SEHNR and FQNEAQ (reference sequence). V was clipped by 5 bases and J by 5 bases; unmatched bases: 7. The CDR3 DNA sequence: TGTGCCAGCAGCCCCGGGGCTAGCGGGGGAGATACGCAGTATTTT. Its protein product is CASSPGASGGDTQYF. Full variable domain (missing parts from reference TRBV7-9 and TRBJ2-3): DTGVSQNPRHKITKRGQNVTFRCDPISEHNRLYWYRQTLGQGPEFLTYFQNEAQLEKSRLLSDRFSAERPKGSFSTLEIQRTEQGDSAMYLCASSPGASGGDTQYFGPGTRLTVL.

This clonotype has at least ten counts. This chain uses TRBV5-5 with TRBJ2-5, with 8 bases lining up with TRBD1. There are 14 residues in the CDR3. The V gene's germline CDR1 is SGHKS and CDR2 YYEKEE (reference sequence). The V segment lost 4 bases and the J segment 0 bases; nucleotides outside the gene matches: 2. This chain's CDR3 is CASSEGQDQETQYF. For the CDR3, the DNA is TGTGCCAGCAGCGAGGGACAGGACCAAGAGACCCAGTACTTC.

This clonotype has just a few counts. The chain employs TRBV11-3 and TRBJ2-2, with a tentative D call TRBD1 (5 bases). The V and J ends lost 5 bases and 1 base respectively, with 8 bases between them. The V gene's germline CDR1 is SGHNT and CDR2 YENEEA. The CDR3 spans 14 residues. This chain's CDR3 is CASSNDRNTGELFF. For the CDR3, the DNA is TGTGCCAGCAGCAACGACAGGAACACCGGGGAGCTGTTTTTT.

CDR3 region: CASSPVVGERDNEQFF. CDR3 bases: TGCGCCAGCAGTCCGGTGGTGGGTGAACGGGACAATGAGCAGTTCTTC. The chain carries TRBV5-1 and TRBJ2-1; D ambiguous. Germline values: CDR1 SGHRS, CDR2 YFSETQ. The V end lost 5 bases, the J end lost 5 bases, and 20 bases lay between the germline ends. This CDR3 is 16 amino acids long.

This clonotype has a count of ten or more. J is TRBJ1-2 and V is TRBV12-3 or TRBV12-4; D gene uncertain. V lost 2 bases, J lost 7 bases, and 11 bases lay in between. The length of the CDR3 is 13 residues. This chain's CDR3 is CASSLRSTGGYTF. CDR3 nucleotide sequence: TGTGCCAGCAGTTTAAGAAGTACGGGTGGCTACACCTTC.

This clonotype occurred many times. The chain combines TRBV20-1 with TRBJ2-1, with no clear D. Germline V gene sequence: CDR1 DFQATT, CDR2 SNEGSKA (reference sequence). The germline V and J ends were trimmed by 0 bases and 0 bases, with 9 bases remaining between them. This CDR3 is 15 amino acids long. CDR3 sequence: CSARDPRSSYNEQFF. The CDR3 DNA is TGCAGTGCTAGAGATCCTCGGAGCTCCTACAATGAGCAGTTCTTC.